The rows below give T cell receptor beta chains drawn from one sample of a study of T cells after yellow fever vaccination. Each CDR3 protein is one row after TCRdb ran MiXCR on the 5' RACE reads. The sample includes about 52,000 distinct CDR3 sequences, about 6.6% of them seen just once. The material was CD8+ T cells not binding an NS4B(214-222) dextramer, sorted from PBMCs, obtained approximately 40 days after the first yellow fever vaccination. These receptors were obtained from a man aged 18 to 30 who received the YFV17D yellow fever vaccine. Both conserved end residues are part of each CDR3. Fields, in order: J gene, CDR3 length, V gene, CDR3 protein.

j_call: TRBJ2-2; cdr3_length: 16; v_call: TRBV7-9; cdr3_aa: CASTGPYLMDTGELFF
j_call: TRBJ2-5; cdr3_length: 14; v_call: TRBV10-3; cdr3_aa: CAISLPGGRETQYF
j_call: TRBJ2-7; cdr3_length: 13; v_call: TRBV12-5; cdr3_aa: CASGLDWRHEQYF
j_call: TRBJ2-3; cdr3_length: 15; v_call: TRBV19; cdr3_aa: CASSIGGEVTDTQYF
j_call: TRBJ2-7; cdr3_length: 13; v_call: TRBV18; cdr3_aa: CASSPLVWDEQYF
j_call: TRBJ2-2; cdr3_length: 12; v_call: TRBV11-2; cdr3_aa: CARSLDTGELFF
j_call: TRBJ1-5; cdr3_length: 15; v_call: TRBV6-5; cdr3_aa: CASSRSGGLNQPQHF
j_call: TRBJ2-1; cdr3_length: 14; v_call: TRBV27; cdr3_aa: CASTPGLTYNEQFF
j_call: TRBJ2-5; cdr3_length: 14; v_call: TRBV10-3; cdr3_aa: CAIRRDRGQETQYF
j_call: TRBJ2-3; cdr3_length: 13; v_call: TRBV27; cdr3_aa: CASSFFNRDQINF
j_call: TRBJ2-3; cdr3_length: 15; v_call: TRBV20-1; cdr3_aa: CSAPPKDRSTDTQYF
j_call: TRBJ2-1; cdr3_length: 17; v_call: TRBV5-1; cdr3_aa: CASSSNPRTGVYNEQFF
j_call: TRBJ2-3; cdr3_length: 14; v_call: TRBV4-2; cdr3_aa: CASQGQGDTDTQYF
j_call: TRBJ1-6; cdr3_length: 14; v_call: TRBV29-1; cdr3_aa: CSVEGETGNSPLHF
j_call: TRBJ2-3; cdr3_length: 15; v_call: TRBV7-2; cdr3_aa: CASSLGVRQTDTQYF
j_call: TRBJ2-2; cdr3_length: 13; v_call: TRBV12-3/TRBV12-4; cdr3_aa: CASSSGSTRELFF
j_call: TRBJ1-1; cdr3_length: 12; v_call: TRBV5-1; cdr3_aa: CASQGAETEAFF
j_call: TRBJ2-1; cdr3_length: 13; v_call: TRBV6-5; cdr3_aa: CASSYGSGGEQFF
j_call: TRBJ1-1; cdr3_length: 16; v_call: TRBV6-4; cdr3_aa: CASSEGEGAGHAEAFF
j_call: TRBJ2-1; cdr3_length: 16; v_call: TRBV19; cdr3_aa: CASSPDSRGAYNEQFF
j_call: TRBJ1-5; cdr3_length: 13; v_call: TRBV7-8; cdr3_aa: CASSLDIDQPQHF